This T cell receptor beta chain was captured in a study of T cells after somatic rescue of genetic block. Profiled with immunoSEQ multiplex PCR; TCRdb holds only in-frame clones, not every one. The sample records tens of thousands of clones, 80% to 90% being singletons. Germline assignment: CDR1 LNHDA and CDR2 SQIVND (reference sequence). V gave up 3 bases and J gave up 1 base, with 12 bases separating them. This CDR3 is 15 amino acids long. The source material was peripheral blood mononuclear cells (PBMCs). The chain recombines TRBV19 with TRBJ1-1; tentatively, D is TRBD1 (6 bases). The TCR comes from a woman aged 18-30 years. For the CDR3, the DNA is TGTGCCAGTAGTATCATGGGGGGCCCGAACACTGAAGCTTTCTTT. Translating gives CASSIMGGPNTEAFF.